The rows below give T cell receptor beta chains drawn from one sample of a study of OX40 agonist ivuxolimab in advanced cancers. Profiled with immunoSEQ multiplex PCR; TCRdb holds only in-frame clones, not every one. The sample has some 74,000 clones, roughly 86% seen once. The starting material was CD4+ or CD8+ T cells sorted from blood, obtained in a trial of the OX40 agonist ivuxolimab. These receptors originate from an adult with an advanced solid tumor such as melanoma, head and neck, liver or kidney cancer. The CDR3 runs from the conserved cysteine through the conserved F or W. A D gene is named only where the DNA matches it firmly. The listing skips clone size in some rows; elsewhere it reads once, few, many or a size class.

TRBJ1-6 NA once TRBV5-6 CASSLENSPLHF TGTGCCAGCAGCTTGGAAAATTCACCCCTCCACTTT
TRBJ2-7 TRBD1 NA TRBV14 CASSRPGTGDPPRRQYF TGTGCCAGCAGCCGGCCCGGGACAGGGGACCCCCCCCGCCGGCAGTACTTC
TRBJ2-7 TRBD2 NA TRBV6-9 CASSHPRTTSVNEQYF TGTGCCAGCAGTCACCCGCGTACGACTAGCGTTAACGAGCAGTACTTC
TRBJ2-7 TRBD1 NA TRBV2 CASSIRTGLSYEQYF TGTGCCAGCAGTATAAGGACAGGGCTTTCCTACGAGCAGTACTTC
TRBJ2-5 NA NA TRBV28 CASWSPGGPQETQYF TGTGCCAGCTGGAGCCCTGGGGGACCCCAAGAGACCCAGTACTTC
TRBJ1-6 NA NA TRBV2 CASSEEGAGSPLHF TGTGCCAGCAGTGAAGAAGGGGCGGGTTCACCCCTCCACTTT
TRBJ1-4 NA NA TRBV7-9 CASSPAEKLFF TGTGCCAGCAGCCCTGCGGAAAAACTGTTTTTT
TRBJ1-3 NA NA TRBV2 CASSGAFGNTIYF TGTGCCAGCTCTGGGGCATTCGGAAACACCATATATTTT
TRBJ1-1 NA few TRBV4-1 CASSQDWDGREAFF TGCGCCAGCAGCCAAGATTGGGACGGAAGAGAAGCTTTCTTT
TRBJ1-1 TRBD1 NA TRBV28 CASSFGGGRRPEAFF TGTGCCAGCAGTTTCGGAGGGGGCCGGAGGCCTGAAGCTTTCTTT
TRBJ2-5 NA NA TRBV6-5 CASSYSSGQETQYF TGTGCCAGCAGTTACTCCTCGGGGCAAGAGACCCAGTACTTC
TRBJ1-1 NA NA TRBV28 CASMVNTEAFF TGTGCCAGCATGGTGAACACTGAAGCTTTCTTT
TRBJ1-1 NA NA TRBV7-9 CASSFPTNRASNTEAFF TGTGCCAGCAGCTTCCCGACTAACAGGGCCTCAAACACTGAAGCTTTCTTT
TRBJ1-1 NA NA TRBV2 CASSDQGWLATEAFF TGTGCCAGCAGTGACCAAGGGTGGCTTGCCACTGAAGCTTTCTTT
TRBJ2-1 TRBD2 NA TRBV6-1 CAIRRDYSEQFF TGTGCCATAAGACGGGACTATTCGGAGCAGTTCTTC
TRBJ2-5 NA NA TRBV5-6 CASSLGYRALGETQYF TGTGCCAGCAGCTTGGGTTACAGGGCGCTGGGAGAGACCCAGTACTTC
TRBJ1-2 NA NA TRBV11-2 CASSRGPSNYGYTF TGTGCCAGCAGCCGGGGACCGTCGAACTATGGCTACACCTTC
TRBJ1-6 NA once TRBV28 CASSLGLGDNSPLHF TGTGCCAGCAGTTTGGGGTTGGGGGATAATTCACCCCTCCACTTT
TRBJ2-1 NA NA TRBV9 CASSVGVWDEQFF TGTGCCAGCAGCGTGGGTGTGTGGGATGAGCAGTTCTTC
TRBJ2-1 NA NA TRBV28 CASSDLNEQFF TGTGCCAGCAGCGATCTTAATGAGCAGTTCTTC
TRBJ2-7 NA NA TRBV28 CASSLRFSRGDVFEQYF TGTGCCAGCAGTTTAAGATTTAGTAGAGGTGATGTGTTCGAGCAGTACTTC
TRBJ2-3 NA NA TRBV10-3 CAISSTDTQYF TGTGCCATCAGCAGCACAGATACGCAGTATTTT
TRBJ2-2 NA NA TRBV7-2 CASSFQGPGELFF TGTGCCAGCAGCTTTCAGGGACCCGGGGAGCTGTTTTTT
TRBJ2-3 NA NA TRBV6-1 CASNLWADTQYF TGTGCCAGCAACCTATGGGCAGATACGCAGTATTTT
TRBJ1-1 NA NA TRBV6-1 CASRQGQYTEAFF TGTGCCAGCAGACAAGGACAGTACACTGAAGCTTTCTTT
TRBJ1-3 NA NA TRBV9 CASSVGVEPIYF TGTGCCAGCAGCGTAGGGGTTGAGCCCATATATTTT
TRBJ1-1 NA NA TRBV5-1 CASSPNGRAVTEAFF TGCGCCAGCAGCCCAAATGGGCGGGCAGTCACTGAAGCTTTCTTT
TRBJ1-1 TRBD1 NA TRBV7-9 CASSSERRQGGTSF TGTGCCAGCAGCTCGGAGAGGAGACAGGGAGGGACATCCTTT
TRBJ2-7 TRBD2 NA TRBV4-1 CASSQGGGRSYEQYF TGCGCCAGCAGCCAAGGCGGGGGGAGGTCGTACGAGCAGTACTTC
TRBJ2-3 NA NA TRBV5-6 CASSLGGGFRYF TGTGCCAGCAGCTTGGGTGGGGGTTTTCGGTATTTT
TRBJ1-2 NA few TRBV7-3 CASSLGPGYGYTF TGTGCCAGCAGCTTAGGACCAGGGTATGGCTACACCTTC
TRBJ2-7 NA NA TRBV28 CASRMAGLSYEQYF TGTGCCAGCAGGATGGCGGGATTGTCCTACGAGCAGTACTTC
TRBJ2-4 TRBD2 once TRBV2 CASSGGGRAQNIQYF TGTGCCAGCAGTGGTGGGGGGAGGGCCCAAAACATTCAGTACTTC
TRBJ1-5 NA NA TRBV10-3 CAISVQGNQPQHF TGTGCCATCAGTGTACAGGGCAATCAGCCCCAGCATTTT
TRBJ2-1 TRBD2 NA TRBV2 CASSVLAGEDEQFF TGTGCCAGCAGTGTGTTAGCGGGAGAGGATGAGCAGTTCTTC
TRBJ2-7 NA NA TRBV7-8 CASSPQGNVGYEQYF TGTGCCAGCAGCCCCCAGGGTAACGTTGGGTACGAGCAGTACTTC
TRBJ1-5 NA NA TRBV19 CASSIVSGTYQPQHF TGTGCCAGTAGTATAGTATCAGGGACTTATCAGCCCCAGCATTTT
TRBJ1-4 NA NA TRBV28 CASSTRGLDEKLFF TGTGCCAGCAGTACCCGGGGGTTGGATGAAAAACTGTTTTTT
TRBJ2-3 TRBD1 NA TRBV6-6 CASRSQGSSADTQYF TGTGCCAGCAGATCACAGGGGAGTAGTGCAGATACGCAGTATTTT
TRBJ2-5 TRBD2 NA TRBV5-1 CASSGTSGRETQYF TGCGCCAGCAGCGGGACTAGCGGGAGGGAGACCCAGTACTTC
TRBJ2-5 NA NA TRBV5-1 CASSPSVQETQYF TGCGCCAGCAGCCCTTCAGTTCAAGAGACCCAGTACTTC
TRBJ1-5 NA NA TRBV6-1 CASSRAGVNQPQHF TGTGCCAGCAGCCGGGCAGGGGTTAATCAGCCCCAGCATTTT
TRBJ2-7 NA NA TRBV5-6 CASSLRFRGASYEQYF TGTGCCAGCAGCTTGCGGTTTCGGGGGGCGTCCTACGAGCAGTACTTC
TRBJ2-1 NA NA TRBV29-1 CSVEGWGGQITYNEQFF TGCAGCGTTGAAGGATGGGGGGGCCAAATTACCTACAATGAGCAGTTCTTC
TRBJ2-7 NA NA TRBV7-9 CASSRDGAGWYF TGTGCCAGCAGCCGAGACGGGGCAGGGTGGTACTTC
TRBJ1-5 NA NA TRBV6-1 CASSEYQGLSNQPQHF TGTGCCAGCAGTGAATATCAGGGCCTTAGCAATCAGCCCCAGCATTTT
TRBJ2-2 NA NA TRBV5-1 CASSLAQGNTGELFF TGCGCCAGCAGCTTGGCGCAGGGGAACACCGGGGAGCTGTTTTTT
TRBJ2-5 TRBD1 NA TRBV2 CASRDRGETQYF TGTGCCAGCAGAGACAGGGGAGAGACCCAGTACTTC
TRBJ1-1 NA NA TRBV11-3 CASSQSRASEAFF TGTGCCAGCAGTCAATCCAGGGCTTCTGAAGCTTTCTTT
TRBJ2-7 NA few TRBV27 CASSSGGAGTYEQYF TGTGCCAGCAGTTCAGGCGGGGCAGGGACCTACGAGCAGTACTTC
TRBJ2-2 NA NA TRBV2 CASSVWLADTGELFF TGTGCCAGCAGTGTTTGGCTAGCTGACACCGGGGAGCTGTTTTTT
TRBJ2-7 NA NA TRBV7-2 CASSLEAEYEQYF TGTGCCAGCAGCTTAGAGGCTGAATACGAGCAGTACTTC